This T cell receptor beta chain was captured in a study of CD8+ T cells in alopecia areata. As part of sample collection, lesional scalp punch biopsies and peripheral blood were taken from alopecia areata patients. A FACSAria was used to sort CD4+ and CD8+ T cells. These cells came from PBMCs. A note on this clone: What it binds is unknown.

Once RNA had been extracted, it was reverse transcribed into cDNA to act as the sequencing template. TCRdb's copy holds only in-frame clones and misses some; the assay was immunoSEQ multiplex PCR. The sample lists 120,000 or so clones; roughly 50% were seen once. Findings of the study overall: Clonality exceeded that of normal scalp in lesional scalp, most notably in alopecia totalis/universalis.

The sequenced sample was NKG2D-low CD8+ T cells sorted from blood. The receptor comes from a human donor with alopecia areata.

The DNA of the CDR3 is TGTGCCAGCAGCTTTGTCAGCACAGATACGCAGTATTTT. It specifies CASSFVSTDTQYF. The chain has TRBV11-2 and TRBJ2-3; D call uncertain. CDR1 and CDR2 from the germline V gene are SGHAT and FQNNGV. Trimming pared 3 bases from V and 0 bases from J, leaving 4 bases between. There are 13 residues in the CDR3.